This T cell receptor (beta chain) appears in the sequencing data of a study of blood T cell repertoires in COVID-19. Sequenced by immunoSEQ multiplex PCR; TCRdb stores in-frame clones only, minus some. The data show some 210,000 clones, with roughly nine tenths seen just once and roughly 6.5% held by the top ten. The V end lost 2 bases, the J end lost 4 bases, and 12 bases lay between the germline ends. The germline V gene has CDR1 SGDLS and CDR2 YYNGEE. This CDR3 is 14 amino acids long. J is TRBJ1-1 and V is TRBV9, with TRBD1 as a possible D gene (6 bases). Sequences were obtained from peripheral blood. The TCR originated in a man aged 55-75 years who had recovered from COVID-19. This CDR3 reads CASSVQGSGTEAFF. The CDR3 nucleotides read TGTGCCAGCAGCGTGCAGGGGTCGGGCACTGAAGCTTTCTTT.